Listed here are 21 T cell receptor beta chains from one sample, sequenced in a study of technical replicates of blood from a handful of donors. Assay: immunoSEQ multiplex PCR; the TCRdb copy retains only in-frame clones and omits some. This repertoire shows 80,000 to 95,000 clones, 90% to 95% found once; its top ten account for 0.27%. Sequencing was carried out using T cells isolated from PBMCs. These receptors were obtained from a human donor in good health.

This chain connects TRBV5-6 to TRBJ2-1, with TRBD2 matching over 7 bases. The CDR3 consists of 14 residues. With 5 bases clipped from V and 2 bases from J, the junction kept 4 bases outside the gene matches. Germline loops: CDR1 SGHDT, CDR2 YYEEEE. CDR3 nucleotides: TGTGCCAGCAGTGGGGGGGTTGCCTACAATGAGCAGTTCTTC. Translating gives CASSGGVAYNEQFF.

This clone was recorded once. CDR3 nucleotide sequence: TGTGCCAGCAGTGCCGCCGGGACAGGAGCTATCTACTATGGCTACACCTTC. Encoded protein: CASSAAGTGAIYYGYTF. The V call is TRBV6-4, the J call TRBJ1-2, with 8 bases matching TRBD1. Trimming at V came to 4 bases and at J to 3 bases, leaving 13 bases not matched to a gene. Germline-derived CDR1 and CDR2 are MRHNA and SNTAGT. CDR3 length: 17 amino acids.

The rearrangement joins TRBV21-1 to TRBJ1-4; TRBD1 was called by the table and not checked on the DNA. TRBV21-1 is a documented pseudogene. The length of the CDR3 is 17 residues. The CDR3 DNA sequence: TGTGCCAGCAGCAAAGCGCTTTTGGGCACAACTAATGAAAAACTGTTTTTT. Protein sequence: CASSKALLGTTNEKLFF.

The chain recombines TRBV25-1 with TRBJ1-1; 8 bases align to TRBD1. Germline values: CDR1 MGHDK, CDR2 SYGVNS. The CDR3 is 16 amino acids. Trimming took 3 bases from V and 5 from J; bases not matched to a gene: 11. The DNA for the CDR3 is TGTGCCAGCAGTGAGGACAGGGAGGGCGTGGGTACTGAAGCTTTCTTT. Encoded protein: CASSEDREGVGTEAFF.

J is TRBJ1-3 and V is TRBV25-1; D possibly corresponds to TRBD1 (5 bases). This CDR3 region has 14 residues. Germline V CDR1 and CDR2: MGHDK, SYGVNS. Trimming cost V 3 bases and J 2 bases, with 8 bases left between them. The CDR3 is CASSDQGAGNTIYF. As DNA, the CDR3 is TGTGCCAGCAGTGATCAAGGGGCTGGAAACACCATATATTTT.

This chain joins TRBV27 and TRBJ2-2; TRBD2 matches 9 bases. Germline V gene sequence: CDR1 MNHEY, CDR2 SMNVEV (reference sequence). The CDR3 covers 15 residues. V was clipped by 3 bases and J by 5 bases; unmatched bases: 4. The CDR3 region has the DNA TGTGCCAGCAGTTTTAGCGGGAGAGAAACCGGGGAGCTGTTTTTT. Residues: CASSFSGRETGELFF.

The chain combines TRBV6-6 with TRBJ2-7; D remains ambiguous. The CDR3 spans 16 residues. Germline V gene data show CDR1 as MNHNY and CDR2 as SVGAGI (reference sequence). Deletions cut 2 bases from V and 3 bases from J, with 17 bases between. Here the CDR3 DNA reads TGTGCCAGCAGTTACCGCCGCGATCCTCCGGGCTACGAGCAGTACTTC. Its translation is CASSYRRDPPGYEQYF.

This chain joins TRBV29-1 and TRBJ2-3; tentative D call: TRBD1 (5 bases). CDR1 SQVTM and CDR2 ANQGSEA come from the germline V gene. V dropped 0 bases and J dropped 4 bases, with 23 bases sitting between them. The length of the CDR3 is 18 residues. In DNA form, the CDR3 reads TGCAGCGTTGAAGACACTCCATGGGGCCAGGGTAGGTCAGATACGCAGTATTTT. Amino acid sequence: CSVEDTPWGQGRSDTQYF.

This clone was detected once. The chain combines TRBV14 with TRBJ2-7; TRBD2 matches at 8 bases. This CDR3 has 16 amino acids. Germline lookup yields CDR1 SGHDN and CDR2 FVKESK. With 4 bases clipped from V and 2 bases from J, the junction kept 10 bases outside the gene matches. The CDR3 nucleotides read TGTGCCAGCAGCCTAGGACCTAGCGGGCCAACCTACGAGCAGTACTTC. Its translation is CASSLGPSGPTYEQYF.

CDR3 sequence: CASSLFFGTRGEQYF. The CDR3 DNA is TGTGCCAGCAGCTTATTCTTCGGGACTAGAGGCGAGCAGTACTTC. J is TRBJ2-7 and V is TRBV7-8, with TRBD2 matching 8 bases. The CDR3 loop spans 15 amino acids. V trimming: 2 bases; J trimming: 6 bases; junction bases outside the gene matches: 9. Germline V gene sequence: CDR1 SGHVS, CDR2 FQNEAQ.

The CDR3 reads CASSSSGVDTQYF. The CDR3 coding sequence is TGTGCCAGCAGCTCGAGTGGAGTAGATACGCAGTATTTT. J is TRBJ2-3 and V is TRBV7-6; D is undetermined. The CDR3 contains 13 residues. The V gene lost 4 bases and the J gene lost 5 bases, with 10 bases spanning the gap. Germline V gene lookup returns CDR1 SGHVS and CDR2 FNYEAQ.

The genes are TRBV7-9 and TRBJ2-7, with 10 bases that match TRBD2. J lost 3 bases, V lost 4 bases, and 18 bases had no gene match. This CDR3 contains 19 residues. The germline V gene has CDR1 SEHNR and CDR2 FQNEAQ (reference sequence). This chain's CDR3 is CASSSSSGGFADHLYEQYF. CDR3 bases: TGTGCCAGCAGCTCATCTAGCGGGGGATTCGCTGACCACCTCTACGAGCAGTACTTC.

The gene calls are TRBV6-1 and TRBJ2-7, with TRBD2 matching over 10 bases. Germline CDR1 and CDR2: MNHNS and SASEGT. The CDR3 consists of 15 residues. The V segment lost 5 bases and the J segment 3 bases; nucleotides outside the gene matches: 7. The DNA of the CDR3 is TGTGCCAGCAGTTCCGGGACTAGCGCCAACTACGAGCAGTACTTC. Translating it yields CASSSGTSANYEQYF.

V is TRBV19 and J is TRBJ2-7, with D possibly TRBD2 on 5 matching bases. The CDR3 has 13 residues. V was trimmed by 11 bases and J by 5 bases, leaving 19 bases between them. The germline V gene has CDR1 LNHDA and CDR2 SQIVND (reference sequence). The CDR3 DNA sequence: TGTGCCCACCTGTTGGTAGGGAGCGACGAGCAGTACTTC. It is translated as CAHLLVGSDEQYF.

This sequence joins TRBV19 and TRBJ1-1; 7 bases are shared with TRBD1. Germline lookup yields CDR1 LNHDA and CDR2 SQIVND (reference sequence). The CDR3 is 13 residues long. V shed 5 bases and J 5 bases; nucleotides not matched to a gene: 5. CDR3 in DNA: TGTGCCAGTAGTCTAGGGGGCTGGACTGAAGCTTTCTTT. Its protein is CASSLGGWTEAFF.

The rearrangement joins TRBV14 to TRBJ1-1, with 7 bases lining up with TRBD1. Germline V gene sequence: CDR1 SGHDN, CDR2 FVKESK. J was trimmed by 4 bases and V by 4 bases; bases with no gene match: 6. The CDR3 extends over 14 amino acids. The CDR3 nucleotides read TGTGCCAGCAGCCGCACGAACAGGGGCACTGAAGCTTTCTTT. Translation: CASSRTNRGTEAFF.

The rearrangement joins TRBV19 to TRBJ2-1; TRBD2 agrees at 10 bases. The V and J ends lost 8 bases and 3 bases, in that order; junction bases with no gene match: 4. Germline V gene sequence: CDR1 LNHDA, CDR2 SQIVND (reference sequence). The CDR3 sequence is 14 residues long. The CDR3 loop is CASSSGSGYNEQFF. The DNA of the CDR3 is TGTGCCAGTTCTAGCGGGAGCGGCTACAATGAGCAGTTCTTC.

This clone was seen more than once but under ten times. The chain combines TRBV4-2 with TRBJ2-5, with a possible D match to TRBD2 (5 bases). The CDR3 contains 12 residues. The germline V gene encodes CDR1 LGHNA and CDR2 YNFKEQ. V was trimmed by 6 bases and J by 3 bases, leaving 8 bases between them. The CDR3 DNA follows: TGTGCCAGCAGAGGACTGGAAGAGACCCAGTACTTC. Translating it yields CASRGLEETQYF.

This clone has just one count. The chain links TRBV18 to TRBJ1-1; 9 nucleotides align to TRBD1. This CDR3 has 13 residues. Germline lookup yields CDR1 KGHSH and CDR2 LQKENI. The trim removed 5 bases at V and 7 bases at J, leaving 5 bases unmatched. CDR3 DNA sequence: TGTGCCAGCTCAACGGGACAGGGCGTTGAAGCTTTCTTT. Translation gives CASSTGQGVEAFF.

The gene calls are TRBV14 and TRBJ2-1; 7 bases are a match to TRBD2. The CDR3 has 17 residues. V dropped 4 bases and J dropped 8; count of bases not matched to a gene: 17. CDR1 SGHDN and CDR2 FVKESK come from the germline V gene. CDR3 bases: TGTGCCAGCAGCCTCCGGGTGATGCAGCGGGAACTAGATGAGCAGTTCTTC. Protein: CASSLRVMQRELDEQFF.

V gene TRBV6-1 combines with J gene TRBJ1-4, with 9 bases matching TRBD1. The CDR3 has 15 amino acids. Looked up from germline, CDR1 is MNHNS and CDR2 is SASEGT. Trimming cost V 1 base and J 8 bases; bases outside gene matches: 5. The CDR3 region is CASSEGQGVWEKLFF. The CDR3, as DNA: TGTGCCAGCAGTGAAGGACAGGGGGTTTGGGAAAAACTGTTTTTT.